Here is one TCR beta chain with its context. V was pared by 11 bases and J by 2 bases, with 6 bases of the junction left unmatched. The CDR3 sequence is 13 residues long. CDR1 MNHNY and CDR2 SVGAGI come from the germline V gene (reference sequence). This sample is part of a study of identifying expanded T cells in peripheral blood. Generated by immunoSEQ multiplex PCR, the TCRdb table keeps only in-frame clones and is missing some. The data hold under 100,000 clones, with about 90% observed a single time. What was sequenced was blood. This receptor was taken from a person between 18 and 75 years old in good health. The V gene is TRBV6-6, the J gene TRBJ2-7; 10 bases align to TRBD2. CDR3 region: CACRTSGAYEQYF. The CDR3, as DNA: TGTGCCTGTAGGACTAGCGGAGCCTACGAGCAGTACTTC.